Shown below are 10 T cell receptor beta chains from a single sample sequenced in a study of OX40 agonist ivuxolimab in advanced cancers. Repertoires were generated with immunoSEQ multiplex PCR, while TCRdb's copy carries only in-frame clones and drops some. The sample lists tens of thousands of clones, about 85% occurring once. Sequenced here: CD4+ or CD8+ T cells sorted from blood, sampled in a trial of the OX40 agonist ivuxolimab. Receptor source: an adult with an advanced solid tumor such as melanoma, head and neck, liver or kidney cancer.

The chain employs TRBV30 and TRBJ2-3; a weak D match, TRBD2 (6 bases). V dropped 2 bases and J dropped 1 base, with 10 bases sitting between them. Germline values: CDR1 GTSNPN, CDR2 SVGIG (reference sequence). The CDR3 length is 14 residues. The CDR3 DNA reads TGTGCCTGGAGTCCGGGAGCGGGCACAGATACGCAGTATTTT. Translating it yields CAWSPGAGTDTQYF.

V usage is TRBV5-1 and J usage is TRBJ2-3; maybe TRBD1 (5 bases). V dropped 4 bases and J dropped 5 bases, with 8 bases sitting between them. There are 12 residues in the CDR3. Germline CDR1 reads SGHRS; CDR2 reads YFSETQ. CDR3 sequence reads: CASSPQGDTQYF. CDR3 nucleotides: TGCGCCAGCAGCCCCCAGGGAGATACGCAGTATTTT.

This chain joins TRBV6-5 and TRBJ2-7; D may be TRBD1 or TRBD2 (5 bases each). This CDR3 is 13 amino acids long. Trimming took off 7 bases at V and 7 bases at J, with 17 bases between the two ends. The germline V gene encodes CDR1 MNHEY and CDR2 SVGAGI. In DNA form, the CDR3 reads TGTGCCAGCACCCAGTCCCTTGGGGGAGAGCAGTACTTC. This encodes CASTQSLGGEQYF.

The V and J genes are TRBV27 and TRBJ1-1; no firm D call. CDR3 size: 13 residues. V lost 2 bases to trimming and J lost 0 bases, with 4 bases between them. Germline CDR1 MNHEY, CDR2 SMNVEV (reference sequence). Here the CDR3 DNA reads TGTGCCAGCAGTTTAAAGGTGAACACTGAAGCTTTCTTT. It yields the protein CASSLKVNTEAFF.

The sample holds one count of this clone. The chain combines TRBV18 with TRBJ1-5; no clear D. Germline lookup yields CDR1 KGHSH and CDR2 LQKENI. The V end was cut by 2 bases, the J end by 5 bases, with 7 bases between. This CDR3 region has 13 residues. The CDR3 loop is CASSPEGDQPQHF. DNA for the CDR3: TGTGCCAGCTCACCAGAAGGCGATCAGCCCCAGCATTTT. Full variable domain (outside the CDR3, taken from reference TRBV18 and TRBJ1-5): NAGVMQNPRHLVRRRGQEARLRCSPMKGHSHVYWYRQLPEEGLKFMVYLQKENIIDESGMPKERFSAEFPKEGPSILRIQQVVRGDSAAYFCASSPEGDQPQHFGDGTRLSIL.

V is TRBV18 and J is TRBJ2-1; D unresolved. CDR1 and CDR2 from the germline V gene are KGHSH and LQKENI. There are 14 residues in the CDR3. V gave up 2 bases and J gave up 5 bases, with 10 bases separating them. CDR3 loop: CASSPWVDNNEQFF. DNA for the CDR3: TGTGCCAGCTCACCATGGGTGGATAACAATGAGCAGTTCTTC.

The rearrangement uses TRBV19 and TRBJ2-7, with 7 bases lining up with TRBD1. J lost 2 bases, V lost 2 bases, and 3 bases had no gene match. This CDR3 contains 14 residues. Germline V gene data show CDR1 as LNHDA and CDR2 as SQIVND (reference sequence). The CDR3, as DNA: TGTGCCAGTAGTATAACGACAGGGCCCTACGAGCAGTACTTC. Protein product: CASSITTGPYEQYF. Full variable domain (missing parts from reference TRBV19 and TRBJ2-7): DGGITQSPKYLFRKEGQNVTLSCEQNLNHDAMYWYRQDPGQGLRLIYYSQIVNDFQKGDIAEGYSVSREKKESFPLTVTSAQKNPTAFYLCASSITTGPYEQYFGPGTRLTVT.

The V and J genes are TRBV5-1 and TRBJ2-1; 7 bases are shared with TRBD1. The V gene's germline CDR1 is SGHRS and CDR2 YFSETQ. CDR3 size: 13 residues. V shed 3 bases, J shed 7 bases, and the junction held 4 bases outside the gene matches. As DNA, the CDR3 is TGCGCCAGCAGCTATCCACAGGGGAATGAGCAGTTCTTC. It yields the protein CASSYPQGNEQFF. Filled out from reference TRBV5-1 and TRBJ2-1, the complete variable domain reads KAGVTQTPRYLIKTRGQQVTLSCSPISGHRSVSWYQQTPGQGLQFLFEYFSETQRNKGNFPGRFSGRQFSNSRSEMNVSTLELGDSALYLCASSYPQGNEQFFGPGTRLTVL.

The rearrangement uses TRBV5-5 and TRBJ1-1; the D gene is possibly TRBD1 (5 bases). With 4 bases removed from V and 0 bases from J, the gap between germline ends came to 10 bases. CDR1 and CDR2 from the germline V gene are SGHKS and YYEKEE (reference sequence). The CDR3 runs 14 residues. CDR3 coding DNA: TGTGCCAGCAGCGCGGGGCAAATGAACACTGAAGCTTTCTTT. Its protein is CASSAGQMNTEAFF.

The rearrangement uses TRBV5-1 and TRBJ2-5; the D gene is possibly TRBD1 (5 bases). Germline V lookup: CDR1 SGHRS, CDR2 YFSETQ. Trimming stripped 4 bases from V and 5 bases from J, with 15 bases between. The CDR3 has 14 amino acids. CDR3 in amino acids: CASSGAGVGETQYF. In DNA, the CDR3 is TGCGCCAGCAGCGGGGCCGGAGTGGGGGAGACCCAGTACTTC.